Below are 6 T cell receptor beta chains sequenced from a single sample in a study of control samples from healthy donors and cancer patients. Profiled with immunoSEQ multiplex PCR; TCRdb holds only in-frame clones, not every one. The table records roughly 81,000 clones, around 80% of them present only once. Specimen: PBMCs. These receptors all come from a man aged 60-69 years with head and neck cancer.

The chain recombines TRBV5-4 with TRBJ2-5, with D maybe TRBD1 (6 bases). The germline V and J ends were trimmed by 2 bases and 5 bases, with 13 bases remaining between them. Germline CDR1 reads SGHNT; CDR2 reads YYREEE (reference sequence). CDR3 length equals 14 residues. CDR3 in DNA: TGTGCCAGCAGCTTCCAGACAGGCGGGGAGACCCAGTACTTC. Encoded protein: CASSFQTGGETQYF.

CDR3 sequence (DNA): TGTGCCAGCAGCAACCCCGGGACAGGGGCATCCGATACGCAGTATTTT. This encodes CASSNPGTGASDTQYF. The rearrangement uses TRBV7-8 and TRBJ2-3, with TRBD1 identical over 10 bases. This CDR3 comprises 16 residues. Germline V gene sequence: CDR1 SGHVS, CDR2 FQNEAQ. V gave up 5 bases and J gave up 6 bases; unmatched junction bases: 11.

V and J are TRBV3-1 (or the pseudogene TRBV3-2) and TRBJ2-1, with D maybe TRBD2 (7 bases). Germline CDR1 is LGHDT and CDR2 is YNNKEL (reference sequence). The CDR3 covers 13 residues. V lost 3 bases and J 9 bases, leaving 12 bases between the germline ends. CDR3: CASSHQGGAEQFF. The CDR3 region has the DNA TGTGCCAGCAGCCACCAAGGGGGGGCTGAGCAGTTCTTC.

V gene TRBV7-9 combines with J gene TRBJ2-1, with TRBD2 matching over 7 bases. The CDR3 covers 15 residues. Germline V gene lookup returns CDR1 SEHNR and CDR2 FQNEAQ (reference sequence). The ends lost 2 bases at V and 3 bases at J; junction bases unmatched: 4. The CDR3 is CASSLLAENYNEQFF. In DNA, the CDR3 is TGTGCCAGCAGCTTACTAGCGGAAAACTACAATGAGCAGTTCTTC. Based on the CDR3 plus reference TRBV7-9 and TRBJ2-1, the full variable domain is DTGVSQNPRHKITKRGQNVTFRCDPISEHNRLYWYRQTLGQGPEFLTYFQNEAQLEKSRLLSDRFSAERPKGSFSTLEIQRTEQGDSAMYLCASSLLAENYNEQFFGPGTRLTVL.

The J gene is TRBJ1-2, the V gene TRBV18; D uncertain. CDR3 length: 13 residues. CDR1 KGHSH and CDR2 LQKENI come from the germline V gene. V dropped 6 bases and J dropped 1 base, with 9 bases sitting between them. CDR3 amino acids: CASSPRINYGYTF. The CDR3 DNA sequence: TGTGCCAGCTCGCCCAGAATTAACTATGGCTACACCTTC.

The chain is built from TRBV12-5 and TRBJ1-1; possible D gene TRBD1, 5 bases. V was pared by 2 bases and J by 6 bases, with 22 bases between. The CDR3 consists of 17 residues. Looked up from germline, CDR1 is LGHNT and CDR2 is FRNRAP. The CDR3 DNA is TGTGCTAGTGGTTTGCCACCCGGCGCAGGCTGGGGCCCTGAAGCTTTCTTT. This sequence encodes CASGLPPGAGWGPEAFF.